The clone carrying this TCR beta chain was counted only a few times. Antigen: not known. The CDR3 has 14 residues. Germline V CDR1 and CDR2: SGHRS, YFSETQ. Trimming took off 2 bases at V and 5 bases at J, with 10 bases between the two ends. This entry belongs to a study of molecular identifiers for immune sequencing clone quantification. Across the study: Replicate RNA from 20,000 or 100,000 naive CD8 T cells formed five aliquots; four were sequenced. Overall study results and limits: In naive cells, under 1% of molecules belonged to clones above 20 RNA copies, against over 98% in effector cells. Jurkat TCR RNA spiked in from one cell could reportedly be detected among about 1.1 million naive cells.

Generation of bulk TCR libraries relied on previously described methods and listed TCR primers. TCRdb re-derived calls from the PCR reads in MiXCR, one entry per CDR3 protein. The sample includes 63,000 or so distinct CDR3 sequences, less than 20% of them seen just once. The sequenced sample was naive CD8+ T cells from blood, with Jurkat cell RNA spiked in. Subset: FACS-sorted CD8+CD4-CCR7+CD45RA+ naive T cells. V is TRBV5-1 and J is TRBJ1-4, with D perhaps matching TRBD1 (6 bases). This TCR came from a human donor in good health. Some libraries in this study had Jurkat cell RNA spiked in. The CDR3 reads CASSFTGLNEKLFF. The CDR3 nucleotides read TGCGCCAGCAGCTTTACAGGGTTAAATGAAAAACTGTTTTTT.